The clone carrying this T cell receptor beta chain turned up a few times. Antigen unknown. One entry per CDR3 protein results from TCRdb running MiXCR on the 5' RACE reads. The sample consists of around 390,000 distinct CDR3 sequences, about 16% of them appearing once. The record originates from a study of T-cell memory formation after mild COVID-19. The germline CDR1 and CDR2 sequences are MNHNS and SASEGT. CDR3 length equals 15 residues. J lost 3 bases, V lost 7 bases, and 12 bases had no gene match. Findings of the study overall: Memory from before infection featured some responding clones, which suggests cross-reactive memory joined.

The rearrangement links TRBV6-1 to TRBJ2-7, with 7 bases matching TRBD1. The TCR comes from a man aged 18 to 35 who had mild COVID-19 (a few samples of this study predate the infection). Cell type and time point are not known. Material: PBMCs or a T cell subset sorted from them (not recorded which). CDR3 coding DNA: TGTGCCAGCAAACCACCGGGACAGACCTTCTACGAGCAGTACTTC. It is translated as CASKPPGQTFYEQYF.